Reported below is one T cell receptor (beta chain). The sample belongs to a study of blood T cell repertoires in COVID-19. Original methodology: Amplifying reference gene primers gave estimates of nucleated cell counts. Sequencing was performed with immunoSEQ multiplex PCR; in TCRdb, only in-frame clones are kept and a portion is missing. The V and J calls and clone size were taken over from that table, and D and trimming were inferred from the DNA. The table shows about 55,000 clones, with 70% to 85% occurring only once. Trimming removed 0 bases from V and 6 bases from J, with 9 bases in between. The CDR3 length is 13 residues. Germline V lookup: CDR1 GTSNPN, CDR2 SVGIG (reference sequence).

The source is a human donor in a cohort sampled during active COVID-19. The V and J genes are TRBV30 and TRBJ2-1, with a tentative D call TRBD2 (6 bases). Specimen: peripheral blood. The CDR3, as DNA: TGTGCCTGGAGTGTACGGGAGCGCAATGAGCAGTTCTTC. This gives the protein CAWSVRERNEQFF.